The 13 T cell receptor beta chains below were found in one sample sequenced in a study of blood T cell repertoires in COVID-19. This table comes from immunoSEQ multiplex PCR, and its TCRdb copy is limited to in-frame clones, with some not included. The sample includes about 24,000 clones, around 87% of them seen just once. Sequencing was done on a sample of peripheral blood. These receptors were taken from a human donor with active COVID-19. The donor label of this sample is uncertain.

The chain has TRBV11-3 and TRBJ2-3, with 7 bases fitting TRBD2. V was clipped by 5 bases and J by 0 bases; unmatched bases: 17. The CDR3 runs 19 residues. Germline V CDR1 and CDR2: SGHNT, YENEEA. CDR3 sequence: CASSLGLWRGRNSTDTQYF. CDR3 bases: TGTGCCAGCAGCCTGGGGTTATGGCGGGGGAGGAATAGCACAGATACGCAGTATTTT.

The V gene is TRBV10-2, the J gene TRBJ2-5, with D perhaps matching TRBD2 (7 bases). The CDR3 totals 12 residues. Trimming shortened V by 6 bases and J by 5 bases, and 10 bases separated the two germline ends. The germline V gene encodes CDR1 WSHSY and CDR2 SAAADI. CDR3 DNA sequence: TGCGCCAGCAGGCGGGGGCTCGAGACCCAGTACTTC. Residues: CASRRGLETQYF.

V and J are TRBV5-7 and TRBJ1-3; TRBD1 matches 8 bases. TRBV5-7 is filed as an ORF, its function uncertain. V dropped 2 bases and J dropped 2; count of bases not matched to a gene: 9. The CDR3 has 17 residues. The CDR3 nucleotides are TGTGCCAGCAGCTTCCGGGACAGGAGGTACGCTGGAAACACCATATATTTT. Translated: CASSFRDRRYAGNTIYF.

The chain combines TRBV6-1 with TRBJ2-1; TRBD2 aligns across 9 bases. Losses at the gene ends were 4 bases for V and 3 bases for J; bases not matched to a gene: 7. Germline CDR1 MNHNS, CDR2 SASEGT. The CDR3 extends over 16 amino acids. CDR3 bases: TGTGCCAGCAGTGTGGTTAGCGGGAGAGGCTACAATGAGCAGTTCTTC. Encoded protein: CASSVVSGRGYNEQFF.

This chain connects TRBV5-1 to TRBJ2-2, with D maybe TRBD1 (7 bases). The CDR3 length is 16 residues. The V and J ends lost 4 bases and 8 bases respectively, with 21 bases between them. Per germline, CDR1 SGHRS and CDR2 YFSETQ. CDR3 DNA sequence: TGCGCCAGCAGCCCCAAAGGAACAGGGGACTGGGGGGAGCTGTTTTTT. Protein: CASSPKGTGDWGELFF.

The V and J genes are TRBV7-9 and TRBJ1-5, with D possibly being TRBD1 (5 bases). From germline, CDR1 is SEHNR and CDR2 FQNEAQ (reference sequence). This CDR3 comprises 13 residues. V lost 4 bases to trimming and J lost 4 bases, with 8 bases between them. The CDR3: CASSSTVNQPQHF. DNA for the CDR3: TGTGCCAGCAGCTCGACAGTAAATCAGCCCCAGCATTTT.

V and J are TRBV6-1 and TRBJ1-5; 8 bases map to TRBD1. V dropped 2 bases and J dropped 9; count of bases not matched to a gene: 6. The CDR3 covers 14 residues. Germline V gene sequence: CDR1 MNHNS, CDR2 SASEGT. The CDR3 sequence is CASSESGRGRPQHF. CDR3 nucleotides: TGTGCCAGCAGTGAATCGGGCAGGGGGCGGCCCCAGCATTTT.

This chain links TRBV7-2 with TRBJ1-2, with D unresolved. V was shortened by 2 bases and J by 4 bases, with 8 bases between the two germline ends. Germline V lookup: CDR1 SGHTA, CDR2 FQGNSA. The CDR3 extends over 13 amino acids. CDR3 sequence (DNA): TGTGCCAGCAGCTTATCAACTTCCTATGGCTACACCTTC. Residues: CASSLSTSYGYTF.

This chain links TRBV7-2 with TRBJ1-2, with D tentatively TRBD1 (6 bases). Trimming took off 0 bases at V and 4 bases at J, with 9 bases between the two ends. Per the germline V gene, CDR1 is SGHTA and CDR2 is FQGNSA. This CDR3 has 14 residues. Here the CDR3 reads CASSLATGPYGYTF. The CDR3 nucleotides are TGTGCCAGCAGCTTAGCTACAGGGCCCTATGGCTACACCTTC.

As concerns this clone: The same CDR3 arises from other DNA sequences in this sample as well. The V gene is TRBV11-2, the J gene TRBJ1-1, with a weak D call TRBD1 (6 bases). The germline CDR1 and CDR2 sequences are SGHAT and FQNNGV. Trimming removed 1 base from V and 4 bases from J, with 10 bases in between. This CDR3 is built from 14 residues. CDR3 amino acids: CASSLGQGSTEAFF. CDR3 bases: TGTGCCAGCAGCTTAGGGCAGGGGAGCACTGAAGCTTTCTTT.

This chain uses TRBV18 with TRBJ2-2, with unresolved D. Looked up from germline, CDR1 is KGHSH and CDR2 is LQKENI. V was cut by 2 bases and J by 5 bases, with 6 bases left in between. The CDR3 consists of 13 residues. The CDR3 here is CASSPGQTGELFF. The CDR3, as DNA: TGTGCCAGCTCACCAGGGCAGACCGGGGAGCTGTTTTTT. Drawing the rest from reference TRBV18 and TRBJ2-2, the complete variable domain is NAGVMQNPRHLVRRRGQEARLRCSPMKGHSHVYWYRQLPEEGLKFMVYLQKENIIDESGMPKERFSAEFPKEGPSILRIQQVVRGDSAAYFCASSPGQTGELFFGEGSRLTVL.

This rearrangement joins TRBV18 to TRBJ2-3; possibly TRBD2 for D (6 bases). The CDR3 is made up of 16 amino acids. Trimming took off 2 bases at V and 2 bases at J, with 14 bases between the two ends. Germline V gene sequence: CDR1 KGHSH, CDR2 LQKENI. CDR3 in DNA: TGTGCCAGCTCACCAGGGGGACTGCCGAACACAGATACGCAGTATTTT. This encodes CASSPGGLPNTDTQYF. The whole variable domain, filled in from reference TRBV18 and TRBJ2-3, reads NAGVMQNPRHLVRRRGQEARLRCSPMKGHSHVYWYRQLPEEGLKFMVYLQKENIIDESGMPKERFSAEFPKEGPSILRIQQVVRGDSAAYFCASSPGGLPNTDTQYFGPGTRLTVL.

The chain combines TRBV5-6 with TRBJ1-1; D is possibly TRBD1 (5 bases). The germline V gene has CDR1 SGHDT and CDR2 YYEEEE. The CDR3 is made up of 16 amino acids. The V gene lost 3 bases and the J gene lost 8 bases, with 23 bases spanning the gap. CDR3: CASSYLASGRDKEAFF. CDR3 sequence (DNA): TGTGCCAGCAGCTACTTAGCATCGGGCAGGGATAAAGAAGCTTTCTTT. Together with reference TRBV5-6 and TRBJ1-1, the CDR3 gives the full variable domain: DAGVTQSPTHLIKTRGQQVTLRCSPKSGHDTVSWYQQALGQGPQFIFQYYEEEERQRGNFPDRFSGHQFPNYSSELNVNALLLGDSALYLCASSYLASGRDKEAFFGQGTRLTVV.